Following are 21 T cell receptor beta chains from one sample sequenced in a study of shared T cell receptors in the human thymus. Clones were sequenced by immunoSEQ multiplex PCR, and TCRdb holds only the in-frame ones, with some missing. The sample includes 700,000 or so clones, 80% to 90% seen only once; the top ten take 0.008% to 0.011%. In addition, the sample was reused for a study of human thymus T cells.

Sequencing was carried out using thymocytes. Receptor source: a girl in the first two years of life with a congenital heart defect.

The J gene is TRBJ1-4, the V gene TRBV11-2, with 10 nucleotides matching TRBD1. V lost 1 base and J lost 8; bases outside the gene matches: 7. CDR3 size: 16 residues. Germline V gives CDR1 SGHAT, CDR2 FQNNGV. The CDR3 spells CASSLALGTGEEKLFF. The CDR3 DNA reads TGTGCCAGCAGCTTAGCTCTCGGGACAGGGGAGGAAAAACTGTTTTTT.

The chain combines TRBV7-9 with TRBJ1-2; maybe TRBD1 (6 bases). Trimming pared 3 bases from V and 9 bases from J, leaving 17 bases between. This CDR3 comprises 14 residues. Per germline, CDR1 SEHNR and CDR2 FQNEAQ (reference sequence). CDR3 region: CASSFYEGEGSYTF. DNA of the CDR3: TGTGCCAGCAGCTTTTACGAGGGGGAGGGGAGCTACACCTTC.

J is TRBJ1-1 and V is TRBV4-3; possible D gene TRBD1, 6 bases. Per the germline V gene, CDR1 is LGHNA and CDR2 is YSLEER. Trimming stripped 2 bases from V and 1 base from J, with 8 bases between. The CDR3 consists of 14 residues. The CDR3 spells CASSQRGQNTEAFF. CDR3 DNA: TGCGCCAGCAGCCAAAGGGGACAGAACACTGAAGCTTTCTTT.

V gene TRBV29-1 combines with J gene TRBJ2-1; D is ambiguous. Between the trimmed V and J ends, which lost 3 bases and 1 base, there was a span of 19 bases. The CDR3 is 17 residues long. Germline V gene data show CDR1 as SQVTM and CDR2 as ANQGSEA. The CDR3 region has the DNA TGCAGCGTTGACGTGGGCCGCAAATTTGTGTCCTACAATGAGCAGTTCTTC. It specifies CSVDVGRKFVSYNEQFF.

The chain joins TRBV4-2 to TRBJ2-1, with a weak D call TRBD2 (7 bases). CDR3 length equals 18 residues. The V end was cut by 5 bases, the J end by 6 bases, with 26 bases between. Germline V gene lookup returns CDR1 LGHNA and CDR2 YNFKEQ. CDR3 DNA: TGTGCCAGCAGCGACGAAGTACTAGGACGGGGGGCCCCCAATGAGCAGTTCTTC. This encodes CASSDEVLGRGAPNEQFF.

The chain has TRBV5-8 and TRBJ2-3; TRBD2 matches at 7 bases. CDR3 length: 14 amino acids. V was clipped by 5 bases and J by 1 base; unmatched bases: 4. Germline values: CDR1 SGHTS, CDR2 YDEGEE. The CDR3 DNA sequence: TGTGCCAGCAGGTCCCGGGGGGGCACAGATACGCAGTATTTT. It specifies CASRSRGGTDTQYF.

This chain joins TRBV2 and TRBJ2-7; 7 nucleotides align to TRBD1. Germline lookup yields CDR1 SNHLY and CDR2 FYNNEI. V gave up 4 bases and J gave up 6 bases; unmatched junction bases: 3. This CDR3 is built from 12 residues. CDR3: CASSGQGVEQYF. The CDR3 DNA sequence: TGTGCCAGCAGTGGACAGGGTGTCGAGCAGTACTTC.

The chain combines TRBV6-5 with TRBJ2-3, with D perhaps TRBD2 (6 bases). Trimming removed 6 bases from V and 0 bases from J, with 13 bases in between. The CDR3 is 15 residues long. CDR1 is MNHEY and CDR2 is SVGAGI in the germline V gene. CDR3 coding DNA: TGTGCCAGCAGAGGATGGGGGACTAGCACAGATACGCAGTATTTT. It translates to CASRGWGTSTDTQYF.

The V gene is TRBV9, the J gene TRBJ2-7; 10 nucleotides line up with TRBD2. The CDR3 runs 16 residues. Germline lookup yields CDR1 SGDLS and CDR2 YYNGEE. Trimming removed 0 bases from V and 7 bases from J; junction bases left unmatched: 10. CDR3 sequence: CASSVERGGDAREQYF. DNA of the CDR3: TGTGCCAGCAGCGTAGAGCGGGGGGGGGACGCTAGGGAGCAGTACTTC.

CDR3 sequence: CASSAGQGMGGYTF. CDR3 bases: TGTGCCAGCAGCGCGGGACAGGGGATGGGTGGCTACACCTTC. The V and J genes are TRBV9 and TRBJ1-2; 10 positions match TRBD1. The germline V gene has CDR1 SGDLS and CDR2 YYNGEE. The junction had 6 bases not matched to a gene; V was cut back by 3 bases and J by 7 bases. This CDR3 has 14 amino acids.

The rearrangement joins TRBV6-1 to TRBJ2-3, with 7 bases aligning to TRBD1. Looked up from germline, CDR1 is MNHNS and CDR2 is SASEGT. This CDR3 spans 19 amino acids. Trimming cost V 1 base and J 1 base; bases outside gene matches: 14. The CDR3 here is CASSEGKGAQVGGTDTQYF. The CDR3 DNA sequence: TGTGCCAGCAGTGAAGGGAAGGGGGCCCAGGTGGGGGGCACAGATACGCAGTATTTT.

This clone was seen only a few times. Here the CDR3 DNA reads TGTGCCAGCTCATCACACAGGGAAGGACTGAACACTGAAGCTTTCTTT. This encodes CASSSHREGLNTEAFF. The rearrangement uses TRBV6-6 and TRBJ1-1, with TRBD1 as a possible D gene (6 bases). Looked up from germline, CDR1 is MNHNY and CDR2 is SVGAGI (reference sequence). The germline V and J ends were trimmed by 8 bases and 0 bases, with 19 bases remaining between them. The length of the CDR3 is 16 residues.

J is TRBJ2-1 and V is TRBV15; D may be TRBD1 (6 bases). Germline CDR1 is LNHNV and CDR2 is YYDKDF (reference sequence). V was shortened by 9 bases and J by 5 bases, with 8 bases between the two germline ends. The CDR3 length is 11 residues. The CDR3 protein is CATNRDNEQFF. CDR3 nucleotide sequence: TGTGCCACGAACAGGGACAATGAGCAGTTCTTC. Looking up the rest from reference TRBV15 and TRBJ2-1 gives the full variable domain: DAMVIQNPRYQVTQFGKPVTLSCSQTLNHNVMYWYQQKSSQAPKLLFHYYDKDFNNEADTPDNFQSRRPNTSFCFLDIRSPGLGDTAMYLCATNRDNEQFFGPGTRLTVL.

The rearrangement uses TRBV15 and TRBJ2-1; D possibly corresponds to TRBD1 (5 bases). The CDR3 extends over 14 amino acids. Germline V gene lookup returns CDR1 LNHNV and CDR2 YYDKDF (reference sequence). V shed 1 base and J shed 7 bases, with 11 bases lying between them. CDR3 sequence reads: CATSRVGVRNEQFF. CDR3 sequence (DNA): TGTGCCACCAGCAGAGTAGGGGTACGTAATGAGCAGTTCTTC.

With respect to this clone: Other DNA sequences in the sample encode the same CDR3. The chain combines TRBV6-5 with TRBJ1-1; D unclear. Germline V CDR1 and CDR2: MNHEY, SVGAGI. The ends were cut back, 0 bases at V and 1 base at J, with 6 bases in the middle. The CDR3 loop spans 14 amino acids. The CDR3 coding sequence is TGTGCCAGCAGTTACTCCCCCGGGAACACTGAAGCTTTCTTT. Protein product: CASSYSPGNTEAFF.

J is TRBJ2-3 and V is TRBV20-1; D possibly corresponds to TRBD2 (5 bases). Deletions cut 1 base from V and 7 bases from J, with 6 bases between. The CDR3 is 11 residues long. Per germline, CDR1 DFQATT and CDR2 SNEGSKA (reference sequence). The CDR3 region is CSARAGYTQYF. As DNA, the CDR3 is TGCAGTGCTAGAGCGGGGTATACGCAGTATTTT.

The chain carries TRBV5-6 and TRBJ2-3, with 9 bases that match TRBD2. J was trimmed by 4 bases and V by 0 bases; bases with no gene match: 3. The CDR3 contains 15 residues. The germline V gene encodes CDR1 SGHDT and CDR2 YYEEEE. The CDR3 loop reads CASSLGSGGSDTQYF. CDR3 nucleotide sequence: TGTGCCAGCAGCTTGGGTAGCGGGGGATCAGATACGCAGTATTTT.

To note about this clone: Mismatch with germline at one junction end may stem from a read error. Within the sample, other DNA sequences also encode this same CDR3. The genes are TRBV9 and TRBJ1-6, with TRBD1 matching 12 bases. Germline V gene data show CDR1 as SGDLS and CDR2 as YYNGEE. The CDR3 is 15 residues long. The CDR3 bases are TGTGCCAGCAGCGCCCGGGACAGGGGGCATTCCCCCCTCCACTTT. Residues: CASSARDRGHSPLHF.

The V and J genes are TRBV7-9 and TRBJ1-2, with D unclear. Germline CDR1 reads SEHNR; CDR2 reads FQNEAQ (reference sequence). V dropped 0 bases and J dropped 4 bases, with 18 bases sitting between them. The CDR3 covers 17 residues. The CDR3 protein is CASSLALGRGGGYGYTF. The CDR3 nucleotides are TGTGCCAGCAGCTTAGCGTTGGGCCGGGGAGGCGGCTATGGCTACACCTTC.

The chain links TRBV11-2 to TRBJ1-3; D gene unclear. Germline V gene sequence: CDR1 SGHAT, CDR2 FQNNGV. The CDR3 consists of 15 residues. Trimming cost V 1 base and J 2 bases, with 9 bases left between them. CDR3 nucleotide sequence: TGTGCCAGCAGCTTAGGGGCAGCCCCTGGAAACACCATATATTTT. Translating it yields CASSLGAAPGNTIYF.

The J gene is TRBJ1-2, the V gene TRBV4-2; TRBD1 matches 9 bases. Trimming at V came to 4 bases and at J to 4 bases, leaving 13 bases not matched to a gene. There are 17 residues in the CDR3. Germline CDR1 reads LGHNA; CDR2 reads YNFKEQ. The CDR3 nucleotides are TGTGCCAGCAGCCCTTCACAGGGGGCGGTAGTTAGCTATGGCTACACCTTC. Protein sequence: CASSPSQGAVVSYGYTF.